The source of this T cell receptor beta chain is a study of T-cell memory formation after mild COVID-19. TCRdb fed the 5' RACE reads into MiXCR, producing one record per CDR3 protein. The table has approximately 480,000 distinct CDR3 sequences, approximately 18% seen once; the top ten hold roughly 12%. Germline assignment: CDR1 SGHTA and CDR2 FQGNSA. The CDR3 sequence is 14 residues long. The V gene lost 5 bases and the J gene lost 2 bases, with 12 bases spanning the gap. There are a few counts of this clonotype. Its antigen is as yet unknown. General study results and limits: Clones that contracted clustered mainly in CM and EM if CD4+ and in EMRA if CD8+.

The receptor's source is an adult woman who had mild COVID-19 (a few samples of this study predate the infection). Cell type and time point are not known. The chain carries TRBV7-2 and TRBJ1-1, with D possibly TRBD1 on 5 matching bases. Sequencing input: PBMCs or a T cell subset sorted from them (not recorded which). This chain's CDR3 is CASSPSRTNTEAFF. As DNA, the CDR3 is TGTGCCAGCAGCCCTTCGAGGACAAACACTGAAGCTTTCTTT.